The 15 T cell receptor beta chains below come from one sample, sequenced in a study of graft-versus-host responses after intestinal transplantation. Which antigens these TCRs recognize remains unknown. Assay: immunoSEQ multiplex PCR; the TCRdb copy retains only in-frame clones and omits some. The sample holds about 90,000 clones; 80% to 95% are singletons and the top ten take 1.1%. The sequences come from unstimulated CD8+ T cells sorted from spleen or lymph node cells, collected before transplant. The receptors shown here come from a human donor who was the organ donor for an intestinal transplant.

The chain combines TRBV30 with TRBJ2-1; possibly TRBD2 for D (5 bases). V was cut by 0 bases and J by 8 bases, with 14 bases left in between. There are 14 residues in the CDR3. Per germline, CDR1 GTSNPN and CDR2 SVGIG (reference sequence). CDR3: CAWSVSLAPYEQFF. The CDR3, as DNA: TGTGCCTGGAGTGTATCCCTAGCACCCTATGAGCAGTTCTTC.

V and J are TRBV5-6 and TRBJ2-5; 7 nucleotides agree with TRBD2. The J call is in doubt because the DNA end fits TRBJ2-7 better. The V gene's germline CDR1 is SGHDT and CDR2 YYEEEE. The CDR3 sequence is 14 residues long. The CDR3 sequence: CASSSGLEGHEQYF. CDR3 in DNA: TGTGCCAGCAGCTCCGGACTAGAGGGGCACGAGCAGTACTTC.

The genes are TRBV28 and TRBJ1-2; D is ambiguous. Germline CDR1 and CDR2: MDHEN and SYDVKM. This CDR3 region has 13 residues. V lost 7 bases and J 8 bases, leaving 17 bases between the germline ends. The CDR3 DNA reads as TGTGCCAGCACAATAGGGCCGGCGGGGGGCTACACCTTC. Encoded protein: CASTIGPAGGYTF.

V usage is TRBV28 and J usage is TRBJ1-4, with no clear D. Looked up from germline, CDR1 is MDHEN and CDR2 is SYDVKM. V was pared by 6 bases and J by 7 bases, with 15 bases between. This CDR3 is 14 amino acids long. CDR3 sequence (DNA): TGTGCCAGCAGGTCGAGAGGGCGGCCTGAAAAACTGTTTTTT. Translated, it gives CASRSRGRPEKLFF.

The chain joins TRBV27 to TRBJ2-4; 15 nucleotides line up with TRBD2. Germline-derived CDR1 and CDR2 are MNHEY and SMNVEV (reference sequence). The length of the CDR3 is 15 residues. V lost 2 bases and J lost 7; bases outside the gene matches: 0. The CDR3 bases are TGTGCCAGCAGTTTAGGGACTAGCGGGAGGAACATTCAGTACTTC. Residues: CASSLGTSGRNIQYF.

The rearrangement joins TRBV5-6 to TRBJ2-1, with D perhaps matching TRBD1 (6 bases). This CDR3 region has 13 residues. The germline gives CDR1 SGHDT, CDR2 YYEEEE. The V end was cut by 2 bases, the J end by 7 bases, with 10 bases between. The CDR3 sequence: CASSLQGLNEQFF. CDR3 DNA sequence: TGTGCCAGCAGCTTACAGGGTTTGAATGAGCAGTTCTTC.

The genes are TRBV5-1 and TRBJ1-1; maybe TRBD1 (6 bases). This CDR3 is 14 amino acids long. V gave up 0 bases and J gave up 3 bases, with 9 bases separating them. Germline loops: CDR1 SGHRS, CDR2 YFSETQ. In DNA, the CDR3 is TGCGCCAGCAGCTTGGGGGGGCCCGACACTGAAGCTTTCTTT. This encodes CASSLGGPDTEAFF.

The chain has TRBV11-2 and TRBJ2-7; a weak D match, TRBD2 (6 bases). Trimming took off 1 base at V and 4 bases at J, with 11 bases between the two ends. The CDR3 consists of 14 residues. From germline, CDR1 is SGHAT and CDR2 FQNNGV. The CDR3 DNA reads TGTGCCAGCAGCTTAGGGGGGGACTGGTACGAGCAGTACTTC. Translated, it gives CASSLGGDWYEQYF.

The chain links TRBV7-8 to TRBJ1-5; no firm D call. Looked up from germline, CDR1 is SGHVS and CDR2 is FQNEAQ. The V end was cut by 1 base, the J end by 4 bases, with 17 bases between. This CDR3 has 17 amino acids. Here the CDR3 reads CASSLVAIGRENQPQHF. Written as DNA, the CDR3 is TGTGCCAGCAGCTTAGTAGCTATAGGACGGGAGAATCAGCCCCAGCATTTT.

The chain joins TRBV5-1 to TRBJ2-2, with 10 bases aligning to TRBD2. This CDR3 has 18 residues. J lost 2 bases, V lost 3 bases, and 10 bases had no gene match. Germline values: CDR1 SGHRS, CDR2 YFSETQ. The CDR3 coding sequence is TGCGCCAGCAGCTCAGTCCCTCTAGCGGGGGCAAACACCGGGGAGCTGTTTTTT. It encodes CASSSVPLAGANTGELFF.

V gene TRBV21-1 combines with J gene TRBJ1-5; TRBD1 reflects the table's D call only, with no check against the DNA. TRBV21-1 is a documented pseudogene. The CDR3 loop spans 14 amino acids. CDR3 coding DNA: TGTGCCAGCAGCAAAGGCAGGGCAAATCAGCCCCAGCATTTT. This encodes CASSKGRANQPQHF.

This chain joins TRBV6-4 and TRBJ2-1; 12 nucleotides align to TRBD2. The V gene's germline CDR1 is MRHNA and CDR2 SNTAGT. J gave up 8 bases and V 3 bases, and 11 bases lay outside the gene matches. CDR3 length: 17 residues. CDR3 sequence (DNA): TGTGCCAGCAGTGATGCGGCTAGCGGGGGGGCCTCTCATGAGCAGTTCTTC. Protein product: CASSDAASGGASHEQFF.

This clone was detected only once. This sequence joins TRBV11-1 and TRBJ2-7; 11 nucleotides line up with TRBD2. The trim removed 7 bases at V and 5 bases at J, leaving 7 bases unmatched. This CDR3 is built from 14 residues. Germline V CDR1 and CDR2: SGHAT, FQDESV (reference sequence). CDR3 nucleotide sequence: TGTGCCAGCACCCCACAGGGACTAGCGGACGAGCAGTACTTC. It specifies CASTPQGLADEQYF.

This chain uses TRBV6-4 with TRBJ2-3; 7 nucleotides agree with TRBD1. Losses at the gene ends were 8 bases for V and 2 bases for J; bases not matched to a gene: 4. The CDR3 consists of 13 residues. CDR1 is MRHNA, CDR2 SNTAGT, per germline. CDR3 loop: CASPDRFTDTQYF. The CDR3 DNA is TGTGCCAGCCCGGACAGGTTCACAGATACGCAGTATTTT.

The rearrangement links TRBV28 to TRBJ2-1, with 7 bases lining up with TRBD2. There are 14 residues in the CDR3. Germline lookup yields CDR1 MDHEN and CDR2 SYDVKM. V lost 3 bases, J lost 6 bases, and 5 bases stayed unmatched. CDR3 residues: CASSFRGRANEQFF. In DNA form, the CDR3 reads TGTGCCAGCAGTTTTCGAGGGAGGGCCAATGAGCAGTTCTTC.